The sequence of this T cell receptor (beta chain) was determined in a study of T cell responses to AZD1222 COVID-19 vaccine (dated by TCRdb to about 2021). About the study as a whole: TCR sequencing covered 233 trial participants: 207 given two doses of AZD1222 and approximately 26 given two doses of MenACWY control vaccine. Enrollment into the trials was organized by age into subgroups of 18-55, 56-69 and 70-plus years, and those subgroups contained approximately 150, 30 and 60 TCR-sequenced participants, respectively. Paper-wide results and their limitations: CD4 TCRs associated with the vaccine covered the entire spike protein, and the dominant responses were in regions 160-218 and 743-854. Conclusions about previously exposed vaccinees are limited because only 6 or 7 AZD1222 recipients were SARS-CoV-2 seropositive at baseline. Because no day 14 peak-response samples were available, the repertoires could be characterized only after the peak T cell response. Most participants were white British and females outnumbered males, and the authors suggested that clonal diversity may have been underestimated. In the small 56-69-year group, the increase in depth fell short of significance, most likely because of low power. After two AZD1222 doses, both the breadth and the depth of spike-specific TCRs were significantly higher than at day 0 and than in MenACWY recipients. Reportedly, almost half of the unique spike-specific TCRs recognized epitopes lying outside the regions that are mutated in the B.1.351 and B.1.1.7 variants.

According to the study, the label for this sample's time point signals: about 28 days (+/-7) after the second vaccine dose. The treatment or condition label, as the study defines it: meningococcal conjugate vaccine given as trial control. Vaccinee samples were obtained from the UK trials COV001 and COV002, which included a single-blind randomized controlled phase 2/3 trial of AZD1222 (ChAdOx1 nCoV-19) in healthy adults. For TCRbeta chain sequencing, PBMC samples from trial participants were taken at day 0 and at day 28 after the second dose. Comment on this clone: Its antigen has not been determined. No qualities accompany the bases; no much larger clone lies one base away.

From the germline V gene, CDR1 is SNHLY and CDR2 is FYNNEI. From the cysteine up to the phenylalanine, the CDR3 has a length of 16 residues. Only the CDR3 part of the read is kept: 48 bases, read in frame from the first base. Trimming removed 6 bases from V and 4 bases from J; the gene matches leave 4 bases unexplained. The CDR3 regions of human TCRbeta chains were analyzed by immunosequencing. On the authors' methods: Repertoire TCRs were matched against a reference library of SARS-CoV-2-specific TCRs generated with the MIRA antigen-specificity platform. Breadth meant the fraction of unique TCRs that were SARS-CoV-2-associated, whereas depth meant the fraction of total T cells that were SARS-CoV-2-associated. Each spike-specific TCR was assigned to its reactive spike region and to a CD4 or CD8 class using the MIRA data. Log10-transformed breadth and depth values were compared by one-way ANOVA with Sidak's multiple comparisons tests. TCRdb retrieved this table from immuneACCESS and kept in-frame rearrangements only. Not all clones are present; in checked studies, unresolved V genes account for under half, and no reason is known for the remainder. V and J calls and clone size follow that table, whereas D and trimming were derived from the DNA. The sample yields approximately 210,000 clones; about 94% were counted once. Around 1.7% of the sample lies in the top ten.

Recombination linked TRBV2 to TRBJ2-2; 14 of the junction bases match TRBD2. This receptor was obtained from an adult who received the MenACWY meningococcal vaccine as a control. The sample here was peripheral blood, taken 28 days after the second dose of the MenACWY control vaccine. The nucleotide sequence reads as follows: TGTGCCAGCAGCCAGACTAGCGGGGGGGCCACCGGGGAGCTGTTTTTT. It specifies CASSQTSGGATGELFF.